This TCR beta chain was captured in a study of blood T cells in healthy people across ages. Through a sample-barcoded 5' primer and a J-beta primer mix, a second PCR was run for 7 to 11 cycles. At least 2.5 million CDR3-containing paired-end reads were obtained per sample. TCRdb reprocessed the 5' RACE reads via MiXCR and lists one record per CDR3 protein. Of around 1.5 million distinct CDR3 sequences in the sample, 59% were seen once. Trimming left V 2 bases short and J 16 bases short, with 9 bases between. CDR3 length equals 11 residues. The amount of total RNA extracted per sample was at least 5.5 micrograms.

The source material was blood. The sequence came from a man aged 18 to 30 in good health. V is TRBV12-3 or TRBV12-4 and J is TRBJ1-6; TRBD1 might be the D (5 bases). CDR3 residues: CASSLRGRLHF. For the CDR3, the DNA is TGTGCCAGCAGTTTAAGGGGCAGGCTCCACTTT.